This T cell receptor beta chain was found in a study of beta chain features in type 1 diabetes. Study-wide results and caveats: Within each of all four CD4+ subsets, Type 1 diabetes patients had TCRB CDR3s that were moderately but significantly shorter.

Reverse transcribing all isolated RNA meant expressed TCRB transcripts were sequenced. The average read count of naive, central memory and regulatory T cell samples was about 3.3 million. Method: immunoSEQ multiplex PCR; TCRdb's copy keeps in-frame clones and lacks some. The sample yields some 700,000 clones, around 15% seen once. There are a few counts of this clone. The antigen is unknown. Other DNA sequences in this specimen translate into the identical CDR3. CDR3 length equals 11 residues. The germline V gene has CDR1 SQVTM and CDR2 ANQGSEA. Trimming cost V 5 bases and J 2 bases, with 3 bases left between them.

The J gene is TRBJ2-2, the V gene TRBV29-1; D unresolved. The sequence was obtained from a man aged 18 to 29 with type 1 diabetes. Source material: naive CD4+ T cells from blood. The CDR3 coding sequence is TGCAGCGTTTTAAACACCGGGGAGCTGTTTTTT. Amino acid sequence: CSVLNTGELFF.